This TCR beta chain was sequenced in a study of radiation and T cells in renal cell carcinoma. The CDR3 runs 13 residues. CDR1 is MNHEY and CDR2 is SMNVEV in the germline V gene (reference sequence). Trimming removed 0 bases at V and 9 bases at J, with 12 bases between. Noted time point: blood 4 weeks post-SBRT, at nephrectomy. The treatment: 15 Gy SBRT to primary tumor, nephrectomy 4 weeks later. Nephrectomy followed 15 Gy stereotactic body radiation by 4 weeks. After SBRT, blood was collected at 2 and 4 weeks, plus baseline. Points on this clone: The target antigen is unknown.

Findings and limits, study-wide: Pretreatment tumor biopsies were lacking, so baseline clonotypes are unknown. Top tumor clonotypes rose in blood 2 weeks post-radiation, then contracted.

The method was immunoSEQ multiplex PCR; TCRdb's version includes in-frame clones alone and lacks a portion of them. The profile covers some 100,000 clones, with approximately 80% appearing a single time and 6.5% to 8% taken by the ten largest. This sequence was found in a man between 60 and 75 years old with renal cell carcinoma. The material sequenced was blood, taken from a patient whose treatment included radiotherapy and nephrectomy. The J gene is TRBJ2-7, the V gene TRBV27, with D uncertain. CDR3 bases: TGTGCCAGCAGTTTATCGGCCCTCATGACGCAGTACTTC. This sequence encodes CASSLSALMTQYF.